A single sample gave rise to the 29 T cell receptor beta chains below, sequenced in a study of neurological immune-mediated disorders (dated by TCRdb to the late 2010s). Receptor amplification or capture employed 5' RACE. Instrument used: Illumina HiSeq 2500. The public reads were reanalyzed by TCRdb: fastp trimming at Q25, MiXCR alignment, in-frame beta chains only. When rows share a CDR3 protein, they turn into one entry using the most common DNA and genes. The sample data list about 49,000 distinct CDR3 sequences, and about an eighth of these were observed just once. 3.5% to 5% of the sample comes from the top ten. Interpreted using the paper, the time point label stands for: longitudinal time-point 2. The sequenced sample was PBMCs. These receptors came from a male donor with HTLV-1-associated myelopathy (HAM/TSP).

This clonotype occurred many times. The rearrangement links TRBV12-3 or TRBV12-4 to TRBJ2-5, with 7 positions matching TRBD1. The CDR3 has 14 residues. V was clipped by 3 bases and J by 1 base; unmatched bases: 2. The CDR3 DNA follows: TGTGCCAGCAGTTTCGGGGACAGCCAAGAGACCCAGTACTTC. Encoded protein: CASSFGDSQETQYF.

In this sample, this clonotype turned up many times. The V call is TRBV12-3 or TRBV12-4, the J call TRBJ2-5, with D maybe TRBD2 (5 bases). The CDR3 covers 13 residues. Trimming took off 3 bases at V and 4 bases at J, with 9 bases between the two ends. DNA for the CDR3: TGTGCCAGCAGTTTTTGGGCGGGAGAGACCCAGTACTTC. It yields the protein CASSFWAGETQYF.

This clonotype was detected ten times or more. The V call is TRBV4-3, the J call TRBJ2-3; 7 nucleotides align to TRBD2. V was clipped by 0 bases and J by 2 bases; unmatched bases: 11. The CDR3 loop spans 18 amino acids. The germline CDR1 and CDR2 sequences are LGHNA and YSLEER. CDR3 bases: TGCGCCAGCAGCCAAGAGAGGCTCGGGACTACTAACACAGATACGCAGTATTTT. Encoded protein: CASSQERLGTTNTDTQYF.

This clonotype was recorded many times. V usage is TRBV6-5 and J usage is TRBJ1-1, with D hard to call. The germline V and J ends were trimmed by 5 bases and 4 bases, with 11 bases remaining between them. This CDR3 comprises 13 residues. Germline values: CDR1 MNHEY, CDR2 SVGAGI. CDR3 in amino acids: CASSTGIFTEAFF. CDR3 in DNA: TGTGCCAGCAGTACGGGGATTTTCACTGAAGCTTTCTTT.

This clonotype was seen ten or more times. J is TRBJ1-6 and V is TRBV5-1; D is uncertain. Germline CDR1 is SGHRS and CDR2 is YFSETQ. The CDR3 is 15 amino acids. Trimming pared 0 bases from V and 4 bases from J, leaving 8 bases between. CDR3 bases: TGCGCCAGCAGCTTGGAAGGGTTGTATAATTCACCCCTCCACTTT. It translates to CASSLEGLYNSPLHF. The whole variable domain, filled in from reference TRBV5-1 and TRBJ1-6, reads KAGVTQTPRYLIKTRGQQVTLSCSPISGHRSVSWYQQTPGQGLQFLFEYFSETQRNKGNFPGRFSGRQFSNSRSEMNVSTLELGDSALYLCASSLEGLYNSPLHFGNGTRLTVT.

This clonotype appeared many times. CDR3 residues: CASSFGSGQGGTEAFF. CDR3 sequence (DNA): TGTGCCAGCAGTTTTGGGTCGGGACAGGGAGGCACTGAAGCTTTCTTT. This sequence joins TRBV28 and TRBJ1-1; 9 bases fit TRBD1. Losses at the gene ends were 3 bases for V and 4 bases for J; bases not matched to a gene: 9. This CDR3 has 16 residues. Looked up from germline, CDR1 is MDHEN and CDR2 is SYDVKM.

This clonotype was recorded many times. The chain carries TRBV7-2 and TRBJ1-5; the D gene is possibly TRBD1 (6 bases). The V gene's germline CDR1 is SGHTA and CDR2 FQGNSA. The CDR3 contains 14 residues. Between the trimmed V and J ends, which lost 7 bases and 7 bases, there was a span of 17 bases. The CDR3, as DNA: TGTGCCAGCAACCTAGGGGGGTTGGGGCAGCCCCAGCATTTT. It encodes CASNLGGLGQPQHF.

The table lists this clonotype with many counts. The CDR3 loop reads CASSWSSGHTDTQYF. Written as DNA, the CDR3 is TGTGCCAGCAGTTGGTCTAGCGGGCATACAGATACGCAGTATTTT. The rearrangement joins TRBV6-5 to TRBJ2-3; 8 nucleotides agree with TRBD2. CDR3 length: 15 residues. Germline CDR1 reads MNHEY; CDR2 reads SVGAGI. The ends lost 4 bases at V and 3 bases at J; junction bases unmatched: 6.

This clonotype has ten or more counts. J is TRBJ2-7 and V is TRBV5-1; 8 positions match TRBD2. There are 14 residues in the CDR3. Unmatched junction bases numbered 10, after V lost 4 bases and J lost 7 bases. The germline V gene encodes CDR1 SGHRS and CDR2 YFSETQ. The CDR3 nucleotides read TGCGCCAGCAGCGCTGTCACTAGCGGAAGTGAGCAGTACTTC. It codes for CASSAVTSGSEQYF.

This clonotype was recorded at least ten times. The gene calls are TRBV11-2 and TRBJ2-2; D is ambiguous. The CDR3 extends over 17 amino acids. The V end was cut by 1 base, the J end by 0 bases, with 12 bases between. Germline assignment: CDR1 SGHAT and CDR2 FQNNGV. This CDR3 is CASSLAPRTTNTGELFF. The DNA for the CDR3 is TGTGCCAGCAGCTTAGCTCCGCGAACGACGAACACCGGGGAGCTGTTTTTT. Complete variable domain (other parts from reference TRBV11-2 and TRBJ2-2): EAGVAQSPRYKIIEKRQSVAFWCNPISGHATLYWYQQILGQGPKLLIQFQNNGVVDDSQLPKDRFSAERLKGVDSTLKIQPAKLEDSAVYLCASSLAPRTTNTGELFFGEGSRLTVL.

This clonotype has ten or more counts. The V gene is TRBV3-1, the J gene TRBJ2-2, with no clear D. The V gene's germline CDR1 is LGHDT and CDR2 YNNKEL (reference sequence). V was cut by 0 bases and J by 5 bases, with 16 bases left in between. The CDR3 is 17 residues long. In nucleotides, the CDR3 is TGTGCCAGCAGCCAAGACCCCAGACTCGGTGCAACCGGGGAGCTGTTTTTT. It codes for CASSQDPRLGATGELFF.

This clonotype came up many times. This chain connects TRBV20-1 to TRBJ1-5; TRBD1 might be the D (5 bases). Germline V gives CDR1 DFQATT, CDR2 SNEGSKA (reference sequence). This CDR3 is built from 16 residues. V lost 0 bases and J 3 bases, leaving 15 bases between the germline ends. DNA of the CDR3: TGCAGTGCTAGAGATCAAAGAAGGGGACCCAATCAGCCCCAGCATTTT. It is translated as CSARDQRRGPNQPQHF.

This clonotype was seen many times. V is TRBV27 and J is TRBJ1-4; 9 bases line up with TRBD1. The CDR3 covers 15 residues. Germline V lookup: CDR1 MNHEY, CDR2 SMNVEV (reference sequence). With V trimmed by 4 bases and J by 8 bases, 8 bases remained unmatched. Here the CDR3 DNA reads TGTGCCAGCAGTTCCCGCCGGGACAGGGTCGAAAAACTGTTTTTT. Translated, it gives CASSSRRDRVEKLFF.

This clonotype has at least ten counts. V usage is TRBV12-3 or TRBV12-4 and J usage is TRBJ1-5; D ambiguous. V was clipped by 4 bases and J by 6 bases, with 10 bases between them. The CDR3 extends over 13 amino acids. CDR3 coding DNA: TGTGCCAGCAGTTGGCTTGGGAGTCAGCCCCAGCATTTT. It codes for CASSWLGSQPQHF.

This CDR3 reads CASSQDLGGPQHF. For the CDR3, the DNA is TGTGCCAGCAGCCAAGATCTGGGCGGGCCCCAGCATTTT. J is TRBJ1-5 and V is TRBV14; D is ambiguous. V was pared by 0 bases and J by 9 bases, with 9 bases between. This CDR3 has 13 residues. Germline CDR1 reads SGHDN; CDR2 reads FVKESK.

At least ten counts were recorded for this clonotype. This chain connects TRBV5-1 to TRBJ2-1; 12 bases map to TRBD2. V trimming: 3 bases; J trimming: 6 bases; junction bases outside the gene matches: 13. Germline loops: CDR1 SGHRS, CDR2 YFSETQ. CDR3 size: 18 residues. For the CDR3, the DNA is TGCGCCAGCAGCTCGCAACTAGCGGGGGGACGGTGGCCCAATGAGCAGTTCTTC. It is translated as CASSSQLAGGRWPNEQFF.

This clonotype was picked up many times. CDR3 protein: CASSFGNMNTEAFF. The CDR3 nucleotides are TGCGCCAGCAGCTTCGGGAACATGAACACTGAAGCTTTCTTT. The V gene is TRBV5-1, the J gene TRBJ1-1, with D unclear. This CDR3 comprises 14 residues. The V gene's germline CDR1 is SGHRS and CDR2 YFSETQ. V dropped 2 bases and J dropped 0 bases, with 8 bases sitting between them.

This clonotype was recorded at least ten times. The chain couples TRBV7-2 to TRBJ1-1; D is possibly TRBD1 (5 bases). V shed 3 bases and J shed 5 bases, with 7 bases lying between them. The CDR3 spans 12 residues. Per germline, CDR1 SGHTA and CDR2 FQGNSA. The CDR3 DNA reads as TGTGCCAGCAGCTTTCAGGGTACTGAAGCTTTCTTT. It is translated as CASSFQGTEAFF.

This clonotype was picked up many times. The chain links TRBV20-1 to TRBJ1-1; 7 nucleotides match TRBD1. Germline V CDR1 and CDR2: DFQATT, SNEGSKA (reference sequence). V lost 4 bases to trimming and J lost 1 base; unmatched junction nucleotides: 9. This CDR3 is built from 15 residues. The CDR3 region is CSATEPGQPNTEAFF. The CDR3, as DNA: TGCAGTGCTACAGAACCGGGACAGCCGAACACTGAAGCTTTCTTT.

The sample holds many counts of this clonotype. This chain links TRBV15 with TRBJ1-5; a possible D gene is TRBD1 (5 bases). This CDR3 has 15 amino acids. V shed 8 bases and J shed 0 bases, with 14 bases lying between them. Looked up from germline, CDR1 is LNHNV and CDR2 is YYDKDF (reference sequence). CDR3 protein: CATDGGAYSNQPQHF. In DNA form, the CDR3 reads TGTGCCACCGACGGAGGGGCATATAGCAATCAGCCCCAGCATTTT.

The rearrangement uses TRBV20-1 and TRBJ2-5; 8 nucleotides match TRBD2. Germline CDR1 and CDR2: DFQATT and SNEGSKA (reference sequence). The trim removed 7 bases at V and 1 base at J, leaving 8 bases unmatched. CDR3 length: 14 amino acids. The CDR3 nucleotides are TGCAGTGAGGCTTTGCGGGGGGTCCAAGAGACCCAGTACTTC. This gives the protein CSEALRGVQETQYF.

Ten or more counts support this clonotype. V is TRBV5-1 and J is TRBJ2-7, with 7 nucleotides matching TRBD1. Germline trimming cut 4 bases from V and 1 base from J; bases unmatched to any gene: 5. Germline CDR1 and CDR2: SGHRS and YFSETQ. The length of the CDR3 is 14 residues. CDR3: CASSPRDSSYEQYF. The CDR3 DNA is TGCGCCAGCAGCCCCCGGGACAGTTCCTACGAGCAGTACTTC.

The chain uses TRBV3-1 and TRBJ1-4; D is perhaps TRBD1 (6 bases). Germline V gene data show CDR1 as LGHDT and CDR2 as YNNKEL (reference sequence). V was clipped by 5 bases and J by 6 bases, with 10 bases between them. CDR3 length: 13 amino acids. CDR3 residues: CASSRWTDEKLFF. In nucleotides, the CDR3 is TGTGCCAGCAGCAGGTGGACAGATGAAAAACTGTTTTTT. Looking up the rest from reference TRBV3-1 and TRBJ1-4 gives the full variable domain: DTAVSQTPKYLVTQMGNDKSIKCEQNLGHDTMYWYKQDSKKFLKIMFSYNNKELIINETVPNRFSPKSPDKAHLNLHINSLELGDSAVYFCASSRWTDEKLFFGSGTQLSVL.

The chain joins TRBV5-1 to TRBJ2-6; D is possibly TRBD2 (5 bases). V lost 0 bases to trimming and J lost 0 bases, with 7 bases between them. Looked up from germline, CDR1 is SGHRS and CDR2 is YFSETQ. The CDR3 is 16 amino acids. CDR3 DNA sequence: TGCGCCAGCAGCTTGGTCGGGATCTCTGGGGCCAACGTCCTGACTTTC. Protein product: CASSLVGISGANVLTF.

This clonotype was counted many times. CDR3 amino acids: CASSQHTGGNQPQHF. Written as DNA, the CDR3 is TGCGCCAGCAGCCAACATACGGGGGGCAATCAGCCCCAGCATTTT. J is TRBJ1-5 and V is TRBV4-3; a possible D gene is TRBD1 (5 bases). This CDR3 has 15 residues. Germline V lookup: CDR1 LGHNA, CDR2 YSLEER. V gave up 2 bases and J gave up 2 bases, with 10 bases separating them.

The gene calls are TRBV29-1 and TRBJ1-6, with D possibly TRBD1 on 6 matching bases. The V end was cut by 4 bases, the J end by 8 bases, with 12 bases between. CDR3 size: 13 residues. Germline CDR1 SQVTM, CDR2 ANQGSEA. Here the CDR3 reads CSVGQELDSPLHF. CDR3 DNA sequence: TGCAGCGTTGGACAGGAGCTTGATTCACCCCTCCACTTT.

This clonotype was counted ten times or more. This chain links TRBV7-8 with TRBJ2-5; D unclear. This CDR3 contains 14 residues. V lost 1 base to trimming and J lost 1 base, with 7 bases between them. Looked up from germline, CDR1 is SGHVS and CDR2 is FQNEAQ. The CDR3 loop is CASSLGASQETQYF. The CDR3 DNA reads as TGTGCCAGCAGCTTAGGGGCTAGCCAAGAGACCCAGTACTTC.

Comments on this clonotype: This may be a read error, as it is one base from a much larger clone. V is TRBV5-1 and J is TRBJ2-3; 7 bases fit TRBD1. Trimming cost V 5 bases and J 4 bases; bases outside gene matches: 4. CDR1 is SGHRS and CDR2 is YFSETQ in the germline V gene. The CDR3 has 13 residues. The CDR3 nucleotides read TGCGCCAGCAGATGTACAGGGGCAGATACGCAGTATTTT. Protein sequence: CASRCTGADTQYF.

This clonotype was seen ten or more times. This chain joins TRBV6-2 or TRBV6-3 and TRBJ1-5, with D perhaps matching TRBD1 (5 bases). Trimming stripped 6 bases from V and 4 bases from J, with 16 bases between. This CDR3 is built from 15 residues. Germline V gene sequence: CDR1 MNHEY, CDR2 SVGEGT. The CDR3 here is CASSPQAGRNQPQHF. In nucleotides, the CDR3 is TGTGCCAGCAGCCCCCAAGCAGGGAGAAATCAGCCCCAGCATTTT.